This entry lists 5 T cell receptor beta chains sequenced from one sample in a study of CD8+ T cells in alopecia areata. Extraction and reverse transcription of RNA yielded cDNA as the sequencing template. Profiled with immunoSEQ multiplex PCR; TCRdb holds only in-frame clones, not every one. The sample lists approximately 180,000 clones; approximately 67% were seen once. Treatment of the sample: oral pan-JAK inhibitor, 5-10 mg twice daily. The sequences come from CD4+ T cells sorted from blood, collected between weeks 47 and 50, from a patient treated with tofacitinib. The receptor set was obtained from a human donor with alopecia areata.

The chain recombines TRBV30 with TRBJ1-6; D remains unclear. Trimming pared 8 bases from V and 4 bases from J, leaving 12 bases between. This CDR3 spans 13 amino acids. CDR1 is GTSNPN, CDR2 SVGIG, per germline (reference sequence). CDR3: CAASGSYNSPLHF. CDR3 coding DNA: TGTGCCGCCAGCGGGAGTTATAATTCACCCCTCCACTTT.

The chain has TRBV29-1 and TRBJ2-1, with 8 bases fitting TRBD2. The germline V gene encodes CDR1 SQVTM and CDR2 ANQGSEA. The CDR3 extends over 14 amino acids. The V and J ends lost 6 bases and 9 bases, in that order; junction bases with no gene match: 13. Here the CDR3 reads CSVARGDGGGEQFF. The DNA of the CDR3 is TGCAGCGTCGCCCGGGGAGACGGGGGGGGTGAGCAGTTCTTC.

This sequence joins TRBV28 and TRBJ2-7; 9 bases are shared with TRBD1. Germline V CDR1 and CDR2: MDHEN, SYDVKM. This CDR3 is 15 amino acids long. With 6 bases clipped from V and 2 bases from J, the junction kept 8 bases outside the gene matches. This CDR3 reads CASSQQGQGPYEQYF. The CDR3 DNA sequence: TGTGCCAGCAGCCAGCAGGGACAGGGACCCTACGAGCAGTACTTC.

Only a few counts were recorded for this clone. DNA of the CDR3: TGTGCCAGCAGCTTATCTTTCCGGGGACAGGGGGGAGGCTACACCTTC. Its translation is CASSLSFRGQGGGYTF. The V and J genes are TRBV7-2 and TRBJ1-2; TRBD1 matches 11 bases. J lost 8 bases, V lost 2 bases, and 10 bases had no gene match. CDR1 is SGHTA, CDR2 FQGNSA, per germline. The length of the CDR3 is 16 residues.

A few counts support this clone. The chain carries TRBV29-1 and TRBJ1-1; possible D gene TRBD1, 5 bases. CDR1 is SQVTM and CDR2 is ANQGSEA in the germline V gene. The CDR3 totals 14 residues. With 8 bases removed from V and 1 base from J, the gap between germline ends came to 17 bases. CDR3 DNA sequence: TGCAGCACCAAGACGCGGGGCCCGAACACTGAAGCTTTCTTT. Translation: CSTKTRGPNTEAFF.